The sequence of this T cell receptor beta chain was determined in a study of tumor and adjacent non-tumor tissue in lung cancer. Study summary: The cohort had around eleven adenocarcinoma, a couple of squamous cell and 1 small cell patients. Approximately 4.2 million productive TCRbeta reads were obtained per sample on average.

RNA was extracted from bulk tissue without any cell sorting. Newly diagnosed lung cancer patients had thoracic surgery in China, August–late 2014, without prior chemotherapy. Three rounds of nested PCR, following a modified ARM-PCR protocol, produced the TCRbeta library. In TCRdb, the multiplex PCR reads were re-called with MiXCR into one record per CDR3 protein. This table holds 75,000 to 80,000 distinct CDR3 sequences, 75% to 90% found once. This clonotype showed up just a few times. Its antigen is not known. The junction shows a germline mismatch at one end, possibly a read error. The CDR3 extends over 14 amino acids. Germline-derived CDR1 and CDR2 are SGHRS and YFSETQ. General observations from the study: Higher tumor TCR diversity was associated with shorter survival.

Sequenced material: lung tumor tissue. This TCR derives from a woman aged 50 to 60 with non-small cell lung cancer. The chain has TRBV5-1 and TRBJ2-1; no clear D. Here the CDR3 reads CASSLLVGYSEQFF. CDR3 in DNA: TGCGCCAGCAGCTTGTTAGTCGGATACAGTGAGCAGTTCTTC.